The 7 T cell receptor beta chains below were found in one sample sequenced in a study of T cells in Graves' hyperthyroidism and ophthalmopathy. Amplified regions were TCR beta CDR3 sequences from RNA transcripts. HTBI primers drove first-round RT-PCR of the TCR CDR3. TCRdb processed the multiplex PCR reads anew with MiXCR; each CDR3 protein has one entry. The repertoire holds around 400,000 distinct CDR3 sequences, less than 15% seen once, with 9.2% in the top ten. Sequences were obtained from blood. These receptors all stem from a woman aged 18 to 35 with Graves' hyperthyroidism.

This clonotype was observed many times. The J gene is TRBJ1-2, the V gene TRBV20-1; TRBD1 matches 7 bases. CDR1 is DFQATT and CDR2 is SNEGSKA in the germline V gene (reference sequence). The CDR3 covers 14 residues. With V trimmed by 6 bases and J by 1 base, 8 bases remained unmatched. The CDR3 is CSAIGQADNYGYTF. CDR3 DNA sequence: TGCAGTGCAATCGGACAGGCGGATAACTATGGCTACACCTTC.

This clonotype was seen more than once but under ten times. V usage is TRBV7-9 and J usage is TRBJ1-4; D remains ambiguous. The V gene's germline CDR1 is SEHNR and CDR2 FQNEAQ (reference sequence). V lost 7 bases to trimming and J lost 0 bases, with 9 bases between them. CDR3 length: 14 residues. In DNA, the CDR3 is TGTGCCAGCACCCCGTATGCAACTAATGAAAAACTGTTTTTT. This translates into CASTPYATNEKLFF.

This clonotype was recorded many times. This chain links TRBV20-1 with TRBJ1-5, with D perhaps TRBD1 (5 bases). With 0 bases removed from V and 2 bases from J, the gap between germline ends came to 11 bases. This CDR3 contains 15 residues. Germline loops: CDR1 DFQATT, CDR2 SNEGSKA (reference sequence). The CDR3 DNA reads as TGCAGTGCTAGAGACGGGGGTTATGGCAATCAGCCCCAGCATTTT. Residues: CSARDGGYGNQPQHF.

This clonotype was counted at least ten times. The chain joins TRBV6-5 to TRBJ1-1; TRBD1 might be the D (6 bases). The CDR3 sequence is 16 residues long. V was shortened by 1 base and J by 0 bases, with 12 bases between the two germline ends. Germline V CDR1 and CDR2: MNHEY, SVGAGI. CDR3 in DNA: TGTGCCAGCAGTTACTTTGGGGGGACAATGAACACTGAAGCTTTCTTT. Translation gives CASSYFGGTMNTEAFF.

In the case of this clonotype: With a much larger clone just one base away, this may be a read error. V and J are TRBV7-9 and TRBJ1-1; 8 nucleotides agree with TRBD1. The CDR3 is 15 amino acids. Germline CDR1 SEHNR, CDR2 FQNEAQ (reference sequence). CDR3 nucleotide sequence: TGTGCCGGCAGATTAAGGACAGGGAGGACCACTGAAGCTTTCTTT. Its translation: CAGRLRTGRTTEAFF.

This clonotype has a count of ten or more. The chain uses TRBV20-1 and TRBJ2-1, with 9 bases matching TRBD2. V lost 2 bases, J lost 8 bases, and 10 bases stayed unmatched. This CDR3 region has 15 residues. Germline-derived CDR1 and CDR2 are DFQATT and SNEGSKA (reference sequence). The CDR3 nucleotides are TGCAGTGCTAGATCCGCGGGAGGGCCTAACCATGAGCAGTTCTTC. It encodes CSARSAGGPNHEQFF.

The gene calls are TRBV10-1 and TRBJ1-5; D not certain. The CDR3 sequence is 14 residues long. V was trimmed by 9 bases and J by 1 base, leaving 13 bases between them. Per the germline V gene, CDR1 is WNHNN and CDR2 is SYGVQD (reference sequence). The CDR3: CASSIRLSNQPQHF. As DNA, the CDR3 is TGCGCCAGTAGCATTAGATTAAGCAATCAGCCCCAGCATTTT.